The rows below give T cell receptor beta chains drawn from one sample of a study of T-cell reconstitution after alpha-beta-depleted transplantation in children. TCRdb passed the PCR reads through MiXCR, listing each CDR3 protein once. The repertoire holds about 610,000 distinct CDR3 sequences, roughly a tenth seen once, with about 4% in the top ten. This specimen consisted of PBMCs from the stem cell graft donor, obtained from the stem cell graft. These receptor sequences come from a human donor who donated a stem cell graft to a child with acute myeloid leukemia. The CDR3 runs from the conserved cysteine through the conserved F or W. The order of the fields is clone size, D gene, J gene, CDR3 length, V gene, CDR3 protein, CDR3 DNA. A D gene is named only where the DNA matches it firmly. Rows give clone size only sometimes, using once, few, many, or a class for an expanded clone.

clone_size: few
d_call: TRBD1
j_call: TRBJ1-5
cdr3_length: 17
v_call: TRBV12-3/TRBV12-4
cdr3_aa: CASSLAAGQKSNQPQHF
cdr3_nt: TGTGCCAGCAGTTTAGCGGCGGGACAGAAAAGCAATCAGCCCCAGCATTTT

clone_size: NA
d_call: TRBD1
j_call: TRBJ1-2
cdr3_length: 13
v_call: TRBV7-9
cdr3_aa: CASSTGGAYGYTF
cdr3_nt: TGTGCCAGCAGCACAGGGGGCGCCTATGGCTACACCTTC

clone_size: NA
d_call: NA
j_call: TRBJ2-1
cdr3_length: 15
v_call: TRBV12-3/TRBV12-4
cdr3_aa: CASTTGRDSHNEQFF
cdr3_nt: TGTGCCAGCACCACCGGACGGGACTCCCACAATGAGCAGTTCTTC

clone_size: many
d_call: NA
j_call: TRBJ2-7
cdr3_length: 15
v_call: TRBV28
cdr3_aa: CASSPPAGNSYEQYF
cdr3_nt: TGTGCCAGCAGTCCCCCCGCGGGTAATTCCTACGAGCAGTACTTC

clone_size: few
d_call: NA
j_call: TRBJ2-1
cdr3_length: 16
v_call: TRBV3-1
cdr3_aa: CASSPPDGQIYNEQFF
cdr3_nt: TGTGCCAGCAGCCCCCCGGATGGACAGATCTACAATGAGCAGTTCTTC

clone_size: few
d_call: TRBD1
j_call: TRBJ1-4
cdr3_length: 16
v_call: TRBV12-3/TRBV12-4
cdr3_aa: CASSLGDRAWGEKLFF
cdr3_nt: TGTGCCAGCAGTTTAGGGGACAGGGCGTGGGGTGAAAAACTGTTTTTT

clone_size: NA
d_call: NA
j_call: TRBJ2-3
cdr3_length: 12
v_call: TRBV29-1
cdr3_aa: CSAPVRADTQYF
cdr3_nt: TGCAGCGCCCCAGTTCGAGCAGATACGCAGTATTTT

clone_size: many
d_call: TRBD2
j_call: TRBJ2-7
cdr3_length: 15
v_call: TRBV29-1
cdr3_aa: CSVGVAGDLSYEQYF
cdr3_nt: TGCAGCGTTGGAGTGGCGGGAGATCTCTCCTACGAGCAGTACTTC

clone_size: many
d_call: NA
j_call: TRBJ2-5
cdr3_length: 15
v_call: TRBV20-1
cdr3_aa: CSASGGTSYQETQYF
cdr3_nt: TGCAGTGCTAGTGGTGGGACCTCGTACCAAGAGACCCAGTACTTC

clone_size: NA
d_call: NA
j_call: TRBJ1-1
cdr3_length: 12
v_call: TRBV30
cdr3_aa: CAWSGTDTEAFF
cdr3_nt: TGTGCCTGGAGTGGGACAGACACTGAAGCTTTCTTT

clone_size: NA
d_call: TRBD1
j_call: TRBJ2-1
cdr3_length: 17
v_call: TRBV24-1
cdr3_aa: CATSETPPGQYYNEQFF
cdr3_nt: TGTGCCACCAGTGAAACGCCGCCGGGACAGTACTACAATGAGCAGTTCTTC

clone_size: NA
d_call: TRBD2
j_call: TRBJ2-1
cdr3_length: 14
v_call: TRBV20-1
cdr3_aa: CSARDRAGVREQFF
cdr3_nt: TGCAGTGCTAGAGACCGAGCGGGAGTTCGAGAGCAGTTCTTC

clone_size: few
d_call: TRBD2
j_call: TRBJ2-3
cdr3_length: 15
v_call: TRBV12-3/TRBV12-4
cdr3_aa: CASTLGSGKKDTQYF
cdr3_nt: TGTGCCAGCACCCTCGGTAGCGGGAAAAAAGATACGCAGTATTTT

clone_size: NA
d_call: NA
j_call: TRBJ1-3
cdr3_length: 12
v_call: TRBV12-3/TRBV12-4
cdr3_aa: CASSRLENTIYF
cdr3_nt: TGTGCCAGCAGTCGCCTGGAAAACACCATATATTTT

clone_size: many
d_call: TRBD1
j_call: TRBJ2-2
cdr3_length: 15
v_call: TRBV5-5
cdr3_aa: CASSSGTGDTGELFF
cdr3_nt: TGTGCCAGCAGCTCCGGGACAGGGGACACCGGGGAGCTGTTTTTT

clone_size: NA
d_call: NA
j_call: TRBJ2-3
cdr3_length: 15
v_call: TRBV21-1
cdr3_aa: CASSPGRTGTDTQYF
cdr3_nt: TGTGCCAGCAGCCCGGGGAGGACAGGAACAGATACGCAGTATTTT

clone_size: few
d_call: NA
j_call: TRBJ2-3
cdr3_length: 13
v_call: TRBV20-1
cdr3_aa: CSARATSTDTQYF
cdr3_nt: TGCAGTGCTAGGGCCACGAGCACAGATACGCAGTATTTT

clone_size: many
d_call: NA
j_call: TRBJ1-2
cdr3_length: 14
v_call: TRBV7-9
cdr3_aa: CASSPREKGHGYTF
cdr3_nt: TGTGCCAGCAGCCCAAGAGAAAAAGGGCATGGCTACACCTTC

clone_size: many
d_call: TRBD2
j_call: TRBJ2-1
cdr3_length: 15
v_call: TRBV5-1
cdr3_aa: CASSRLAGGSNEQFF
cdr3_nt: TGCGCCAGCAGCAGGCTGGCGGGGGGATCCAATGAGCAGTTCTTC

clone_size: many
d_call: TRBD2
j_call: TRBJ2-1
cdr3_length: 16
v_call: TRBV6-4
cdr3_aa: CASSERAGGPVNEQFF
cdr3_nt: TGTGCCAGCAGTGAGCGCGCGGGAGGGCCAGTCAATGAGCAGTTCTTC

clone_size: NA
d_call: TRBD1
j_call: TRBJ1-1
cdr3_length: 16
v_call: TRBV14
cdr3_aa: CASSKMTGGIFTEAFF
cdr3_nt: TGTGCCAGCAGCAAAATGACAGGGGGCATCTTCACTGAAGCTTTCTTT

clone_size: NA
d_call: TRBD2
j_call: TRBJ2-3
cdr3_length: 20
v_call: TRBV5-6
cdr3_aa: CASSAPSGTNALPSTDTQYF
cdr3_nt: TGTGCCAGCAGCGCCCCTAGCGGAACCAACGCACTCCCTAGCACAGATACGCAGTATTTT

clone_size: many
d_call: NA
j_call: TRBJ2-7
cdr3_length: 15
v_call: TRBV7-3
cdr3_aa: CASSKSSFDGRRQYF
cdr3_nt: TGTGCCAGCAGCAAAAGCAGCTTCGATGGTCGACGGCAGTACTTC

clone_size: few
d_call: TRBD2
j_call: TRBJ2-1
cdr3_length: 14
v_call: TRBV30
cdr3_aa: CAWSPAGTVNEQFF
cdr3_nt: TGTGCCTGGAGTCCAGCGGGGACGGTGAATGAGCAGTTCTTC

clone_size: few
d_call: NA
j_call: TRBJ1-5
cdr3_length: 13
v_call: TRBV20-1
cdr3_aa: CSALGDSNQPQHF
cdr3_nt: TGCAGTGCTTTAGGCGATAGCAATCAGCCCCAGCATTTT